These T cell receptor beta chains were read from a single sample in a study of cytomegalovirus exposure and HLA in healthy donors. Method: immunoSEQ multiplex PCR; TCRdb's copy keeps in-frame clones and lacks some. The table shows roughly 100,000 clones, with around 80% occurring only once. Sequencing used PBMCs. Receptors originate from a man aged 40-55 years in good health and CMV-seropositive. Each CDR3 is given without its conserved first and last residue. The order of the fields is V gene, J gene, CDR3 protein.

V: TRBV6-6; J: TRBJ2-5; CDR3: ASSLGRWGPQETQY
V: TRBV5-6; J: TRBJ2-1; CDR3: ASSSGASPHEQF
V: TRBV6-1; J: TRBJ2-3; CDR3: ASSAGLEDTQY
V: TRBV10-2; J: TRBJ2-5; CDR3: ASSETSNQETQY
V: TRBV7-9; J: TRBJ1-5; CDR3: ASSLDGTAYQPQH
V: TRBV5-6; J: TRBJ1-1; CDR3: ASSLGWTGTEAF
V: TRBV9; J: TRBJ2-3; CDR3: ASSMGLAGVGDTQY
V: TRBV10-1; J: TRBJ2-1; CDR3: ASMGSGTSNEQF
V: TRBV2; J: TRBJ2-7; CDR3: ASRYRAGVYEQY
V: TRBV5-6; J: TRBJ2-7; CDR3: ASSLGTYEQY
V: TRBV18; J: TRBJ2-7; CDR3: ASSPPGTGPSYEQY
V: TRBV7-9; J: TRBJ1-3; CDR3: ASSRREAGNTIY